This entry lists 22 T cell receptor beta chains sequenced from one sample in a study of response to subunit inactivated influenza vaccine. One entry per CDR3 protein, called by TCRdb with MiXCR from the RT-PCR reads. The table records around 540,000 distinct CDR3 sequences, approximately 10% of them present only once. The material sequenced was PBMCs from blood, taken on the day of vaccination. Receptor source: a man over 45 who received an inactivated influenza vaccine.

The sample holds many counts of this clonotype. This chain uses TRBV20-1 with TRBJ2-3; tentatively, D is TRBD1 or TRBD2 (5 bases each). The CDR3 is 12 amino acids. Germline V lookup: CDR1 DFQATT, CDR2 SNEGSKA (reference sequence). Trimming removed 5 bases at V and 4 bases at J, with 10 bases between. The CDR3 region is CSAPGTSDTQYF. CDR3 DNA sequence: TGCAGTGCTCCCGGGACCTCAGATACGCAGTATTTT.

This clonotype was found a few times. This sequence joins TRBV14 and TRBJ1-6, with D tentatively TRBD1 (6 bases). V shed 1 base and J shed 14 bases, with 9 bases lying between them. Germline V CDR1 and CDR2: SGHDN, FVKESK. CDR3 length: 12 amino acids. CDR3 sequence reads: CASSQARGSLHF. CDR3 in DNA: TGTGCCAGCAGCCAAGCAAGGGGGTCCCTCCACTTT.

The chain uses TRBV7-2 and TRBJ2-3, with 8 bases aligning to TRBD2. The germline V gene encodes CDR1 SGHTA and CDR2 FQGNSA. J lost 2 bases, V lost 5 bases, and 9 bases had no gene match. CDR3 size: 16 residues. The CDR3 DNA reads as TGTGCCAGCAGCCGCCTGGGCGGGAGGATCACAGATACGCAGTATTTT. Protein: CASSRLGGRITDTQYF.

This clonotype was recorded a few times. The chain couples TRBV12-3 or TRBV12-4 to TRBJ2-1; 9 bases match TRBD1. V was pared by 7 bases and J by 7 bases, with 5 bases of the junction left unmatched. This CDR3 comprises 13 residues. In DNA, the CDR3 is TGTGCCAGCACACAGGGGGCGCGGAATGAGCAGTTCTTC. This gives the protein CASTQGARNEQFF.

This clonotype was seen a few times. The V call is TRBV2, the J call TRBJ2-2; the D is unclear. The CDR3 is 11 amino acids. The V end was cut by 7 bases, the J end by 6 bases, with 6 bases between. Germline V lookup: CDR1 SNHLY, CDR2 FYNNEI. CDR3 DNA: TGTGCCAGCACGTATTCCGGGGAGCTGTTTTTT. Protein: CASTYSGELFF.

This chain links TRBV5-1 with TRBJ2-1; 8 bases are a match to TRBD2. Trimming cost V 4 bases and J 10 bases; bases outside gene matches: 7. CDR1 is SGHRS, CDR2 YFSETQ, per germline. CDR3 size: 13 residues. For the CDR3, the DNA is TGCGCCAGCAGCGGACAACTAGCGGAGGAGCAGTTCTTC. Protein product: CASSGQLAEEQFF.

This clonotype was seen a few times. The chain combines TRBV5-1 with TRBJ2-7; 8 bases match TRBD1. The germline V gene encodes CDR1 SGHRS and CDR2 YFSETQ. Unmatched junction bases numbered 5, after V lost 3 bases and J lost 6 bases. This CDR3 is 13 amino acids long. CDR3 sequence reads: CASSWLGQGEQYF. For the CDR3, the DNA is TGCGCCAGCAGCTGGCTCGGACAGGGCGAGCAGTACTTC.

This clonotype was found a few times. The chain has TRBV12-3 or TRBV12-4 and TRBJ2-2, with no clear D. V was cut by 6 bases and J by 4 bases, with 15 bases left in between. The CDR3 loop spans 15 amino acids. CDR3 DNA: TGTGCCAGCAGCCTGGGTCAGGAGATCACCGGGGAGCTGTTTTTT. Its translation is CASSLGQEITGELFF.

In its sample, this clonotype was seen many times. This chain connects TRBV6-5 to TRBJ2-1; 10 bases fit TRBD1. V was pared by 0 bases and J by 14 bases, with 7 bases of the junction left unmatched. The germline V gene has CDR1 MNHEY and CDR2 SVGAGI. This CDR3 has 14 amino acids. The CDR3 region has the DNA TGTGCCAGCAGTTACTCTTTGGCGGACAGGGGGAAGTTCTTC. Its protein is CASSYSLADRGKFF.

V gene TRBV7-2 combines with J gene TRBJ1-2; 11 nucleotides align to TRBD1. Trimming took 5 bases from V and 7 from J; bases not matched to a gene: 6. CDR1 SGHTA and CDR2 FQGNSA come from the germline V gene. CDR3 length: 14 amino acids. CDR3 sequence: CASSHRTGGGGYTF. The CDR3 coding sequence is TGTGCCAGCAGCCATCGGACAGGGGGCGGTGGCTACACCTTC. Using reference TRBV7-2 and TRBJ1-2 for the parts outside the CDR3, the full variable domain is GAGVSQSPSNKVTEKGKDVELRCDPISGHTALYWYRQSLGQGLEFLIYFQGNSAPDKSGLPSDRFSAERTGGSVSTLTIQRTQQEDSAVYLCASSHRTGGGGYTFGSGTRLTVV.

This clonotype was observed a few times. The chain recombines TRBV20-1 with TRBJ2-7; TRBD2 aligns across 11 bases. The germline CDR1 and CDR2 sequences are DFQATT and SNEGSKA (reference sequence). The CDR3 loop spans 15 amino acids. V lost 0 bases, J lost 4 bases, and 5 bases stayed unmatched. The DNA for the CDR3 is TGCAGTGCTAGAGACCTACTAGCGGGAGCTTACGAGCAGTACTTC. It translates to CSARDLLAGAYEQYF.

This clonotype was detected only a few times. V gene TRBV18 combines with J gene TRBJ2-5, with D hard to call. CDR3 length: 13 amino acids. Germline V gives CDR1 KGHSH, CDR2 LQKENI. Trimming cost V 0 bases and J 3 bases, with 5 bases left between them. This chain's CDR3 is CASSPPAKETQYF. As DNA, the CDR3 is TGTGCCAGCTCACCACCGGCCAAAGAGACCCAGTACTTC. Full variable domain (remainder filled in from reference TRBV18 and TRBJ2-5): NAGVMQNPRHLVRRRGQEARLRCSPMKGHSHVYWYRQLPEEGLKFMVYLQKENIIDESGMPKERFSAEFPKEGPSILRIQQVVRGDSAAYFCASSPPAKETQYFGPGTRLLVL.

V gene TRBV27 combines with J gene TRBJ2-7; perhaps TRBD2 as D (6 bases). Trimming took 4 bases from V and 2 from J, leaving 9 bases between them. Germline V lookup: CDR1 MNHEY, CDR2 SMNVEV (reference sequence). CDR3 length: 13 amino acids. The DNA of the CDR3 is TGTGCCAGCAGTTCGACTAGTGCCTACGAGCAGTACTTC. It is translated as CASSSTSAYEQYF.

The chain joins TRBV12-3 or TRBV12-4 to TRBJ2-7; TRBD1 aligns across 10 bases. This CDR3 region has 15 residues. Unmatched junction bases numbered 10, after V lost 6 bases and J lost 5 bases. The CDR3 sequence is CASRRPGTGAHEQYF. The CDR3 DNA sequence: TGTGCCAGCAGGAGACCCGGGACAGGGGCCCACGAGCAGTACTTC.

For the CDR3, the DNA is TGTGCCAGCAGCTTAACCCCGGGGTCTGGGGCCAACGTCCTGACTTTC. Amino acid sequence: CASSLTPGSGANVLTF. The chain has TRBV7-3 and TRBJ2-6; a possible D gene is TRBD2 (5 bases). The CDR3 consists of 16 residues. Trimming stripped 0 bases from V and 1 base from J, with 7 bases between. CDR1 and CDR2 (germline): SGHTA, FQGTGA.

With regard to this clonotype: A much larger clone lies one base from this, so it may be a read error. The rearrangement joins TRBV6-4 to TRBJ2-3; D might be TRBD1 (6 bases). Trimming stripped 6 bases from V and 1 base from J, with 11 bases between. Germline CDR1 is MRHNA and CDR2 is SNTAGT. This CDR3 is built from 14 residues. The CDR3 region has the DNA TGTGCCAGCAGGCCGGGACATGGCACAGATACGCAGTATTTT. Translation gives CASRPGHGTDTQYF.

This clonotype has more than one count but fewer than ten. The rearrangement uses TRBV7-9 and TRBJ2-1; D gene ambiguous. The CDR3 extends over 17 amino acids. Deletions cut 1 base from V and 4 bases from J, with 17 bases between. Germline V CDR1 and CDR2: SEHNR, FQNEAQ (reference sequence). CDR3 DNA: TGTGCCAGCAGCTTAGGGTCTACCTTTCGAGATTACAATGAGCAGTTCTTC. It encodes CASSLGSTFRDYNEQFF.

This clonotype was detected many times. V gene TRBV27 combines with J gene TRBJ2-3; D may be TRBD2 (5 bases). This CDR3 has 14 amino acids. V shed 3 bases and J shed 0 bases, with 7 bases lying between them. Per the germline V gene, CDR1 is MNHEY and CDR2 is SMNVEV (reference sequence). The CDR3 bases are TGTGCCAGCAGTTTTGCGGGCAGCACAGATACGCAGTATTTT. It specifies CASSFAGSTDTQYF.

This clonotype was observed a single time. The J gene is TRBJ2-2, the V gene TRBV20-1; the D call may be TRBD1 or TRBD2 (5 bases each). Trimming left V 0 bases short and J 4 bases short, with 12 bases between. Germline V lookup: CDR1 DFQATT, CDR2 SNEGSKA (reference sequence). This CDR3 is 15 amino acids long. DNA of the CDR3: TGCAGTGCTAGAGATCAAAGGGACGTCACCGGGGAGCTGTTTTTT. Translating it yields CSARDQRDVTGELFF.

This chain links TRBV29-1 with TRBJ2-7; TRBD2 might be the D (6 bases). The CDR3 covers 14 residues. The germline CDR1 and CDR2 sequences are SQVTM and ANQGSEA. The V end was cut by 4 bases, the J end by 1 base, with 14 bases between. CDR3 sequence: CSVGWGGISYEQYF. The CDR3 nucleotides read TGCAGCGTTGGGTGGGGCGGGATATCCTACGAGCAGTACTTC.

V is TRBV29-1 and J is TRBJ2-2, with 8 nucleotides matching TRBD2. Looked up from germline, CDR1 is SQVTM and CDR2 is ANQGSEA. J gave up 8 bases and V 4 bases, and 9 bases lay outside the gene matches. The CDR3 has 14 amino acids. The DNA for the CDR3 is TGCAGCGTTGCCGGGGGGGCCGTTTTGGGGGAGCTGTTTTTT. Protein sequence: CSVAGGAVLGELFF.

V gene TRBV7-9 combines with J gene TRBJ2-5, with 7 bases identical to TRBD1. CDR3 length: 16 amino acids. V dropped 3 bases and J dropped 2; count of bases not matched to a gene: 9. The germline CDR1 and CDR2 sequences are SEHNR and FQNEAQ (reference sequence). As DNA, the CDR3 is TGTGCCAGCAGCTTTGACAGGGCCGGTTGGCAAGAGACCCAGTACTTC. Translation: CASSFDRAGWQETQYF.